This TCR beta chain was sequenced in a study of lymphopenia after photon versus proton radiotherapy. Broader study findings: Oligoclonal CD8+ Temra expansion after nadir drove photon patients' diversity drop.

In the case of this clone: Its matching antigen is unknown.

Using immunoSEQ multiplex PCR, the repertoire was profiled, and TCRdb retains in-frame clones only, with some absent. The sample shows approximately 170,000 clones, about nine tenths of them seen only once. The CDR3 sequence is 13 residues long. The ends were cut back, 10 bases at V and 0 bases at J, with 10 bases in the middle. Germline V gene lookup returns CDR1 LNHDA and CDR2 SQIVND (reference sequence). The receptor was isolated from a man between 45 and 60 years old with gastric cancer. Sequenced material: peripheral blood, taken from a patient treated with photon-based radiotherapy. This chain links TRBV19 with TRBJ2-1; D uncertain. Here the CDR3 reads CATAVSSYNEQFF. CDR3 DNA sequence: TGTGCCACTGCGGTCAGCTCCTACAATGAGCAGTTCTTC.